This TCR beta chain was obtained from a study of vaccination effects on CD4 cells after COVID-19. TCRdb's table, derived via immunoSEQ multiplex PCR, lists solely in-frame clones and lacks some. The data show 20,000 to 30,000 clones, 77% seen once. On this clone: The antigen is not known.

The germline gives CDR1 MDHEN, CDR2 SYDVKM. The CDR3 has 14 residues. Unmatched junction bases numbered 4, after V lost 2 bases and J lost 4 bases. Antigen-specific CD4+ T cells were first expanded with viral peptide pools by the ViraFEST assay and only then sequenced. With more than nine days of culture completed, CD4+ T cells were isolated. SARS-CoV-2 infection was confirmed by PCR in the person between March and December 2020. The receptor's source is a human donor who had a prior SARS-CoV-2 infection. The chain couples TRBV28 to TRBJ1-2, with 7 positions matching TRBD1. Sample: CD4+ T cells from PBMCs cultured with HCoV-NL63 spike peptides, taken before COVID-19 vaccination. CDR3 amino acids: CASSLGTAPYGYTF. The DNA of the CDR3 is TGTGCCAGCAGTTTAGGGACAGCACCCTATGGCTACACCTTC.